Given below is one TCR beta chain in context. The germline V gene has CDR1 GTSNPN and CDR2 SVGIG (reference sequence). The CDR3 covers 15 residues. The V gene lost 1 base and the J gene lost 5 bases, with 15 bases spanning the gap. These data belong to a study of blood T cell repertoires in COVID-19. The overall study: Acute and convalescent COVID-19 specimens originated in the United States, Italy and Spain.

In the original analysis: Amplification of reference gene primers was used by the study to estimate nucleated cell counts. The method was immunoSEQ multiplex PCR; TCRdb's version includes in-frame clones alone and lacks a portion of them. V and J calls and clone size follow that table, whereas D and trimming were derived from the DNA. The sample lists some 200,000 clones, roughly nine tenths seen once, with around 12% in the top ten. This receptor was obtained from a woman between 18 and 30 years old who had recovered from COVID-19. V is TRBV30 and J is TRBJ2-1, with a weak D call TRBD2 (6 bases). Input material: peripheral blood. As DNA, the CDR3 is TGTGCCTGGAGTGAGGAGGGAGTTAACCACAATGAGCAGTTCTTC. Protein sequence: CAWSEEGVNHNEQFF.